This T cell receptor beta chain was sequenced for a study of T cell responses to AZD1222 COVID-19 vaccine. The study, taken as a whole, reports: Baseline seropositives among AZD1222 recipients totaled only five to seven. White British ancestry dominated among donors, who included more females, and clonal diversity was possibly underestimated.

Worth noting for this clone: The antigen is not known.

Only in-frame clones appear in the TCRdb table, and some are missing; sequencing was by immunoSEQ multiplex PCR. The sample contains more than 100,000 clones, roughly 86% of which appear only once. Trimming removed 3 bases from V and 1 base from J; junction bases left unmatched: 6. The CDR3 is made up of 16 amino acids. Per the germline V gene, CDR1 is MGHRA and CDR2 is YSYEKL. The V gene is TRBV4-1, the J gene TRBJ2-7, with 10 nucleotides matching TRBD1. This receptor was identified in an adult in good health. The source material was peripheral blood, sampled on day 0 of AZD1222 vaccination. The DNA of the CDR3 is TGCGCCAGCAGCCAGTGGGGACAGGGGCCTTCCTACGAGCAGTACTTC. Its protein product is CASSQWGQGPSYEQYF.